This is a list of T cell receptor beta chains from one sample in a study of breast tumors, draining lymph nodes, adjacent tissues. TCRdb ran MiXCR on the multiplex PCR reads and lists one entry per CDR3 protein. The repertoire holds 17,000 or so distinct CDR3 sequences, with roughly 64% as singletons. The sequenced material came from tumor-adjacent breast tissue. These receptors all stem from a female donor with breast cancer. Some clones in this sample may be carry-over from other donors' samples. The CDR3 runs from the conserved cysteine through the conserved F or W. A D gene is named only where the DNA matches it firmly. Where a row states a size, it is once, few, many or the class of an expanded clone; other rows omit it.

>TRBJ2-3|NA|TRBV4-1|NA
CASSQDLNTDTQYF
TGCGCCAGCAGCCAAGACCTGAACACAGATACGCAGTATTTT
>TRBJ2-7|NA|TRBV5-1|NA
CASSLYSGPRYEQYF
TGCGCCAGCAGCTTATACTCGGGACCGAGATACGAGCAGTACTTC
>TRBJ1-2|NA|TRBV6-5|TRBD1
CASSYGWDRGNYGYTF
TGTGCCAGCAGTTATGGCTGGGACAGGGGAAACTATGGCTACACCTTC
>TRBJ2-5|NA|TRBV12-3/TRBV12-4|NA
CASSPRRQETQYF
TGTGCCAGCAGCCCACGGCGGCAAGAGACCCAGTACTTC
>TRBJ2-7|NA|TRBV20-1|NA
CSARVPGRISYEQYF
TGCAGTGCTAGGGTTCCGGGACGGATCTCCTACGAGCAGTACTTC
>TRBJ1-2|NA|TRBV15|TRBD1
CATSRDTTGARGYTF
TGTGCCACCAGCAGAGATACGACAGGGGCCCGCGGCTACACCTTC
>TRBJ2-3|few|TRBV3-1|TRBD2
CASSGTSGGEDTQYF
TGTGCCAGCAGCGGGACTAGCGGGGGGGAAGATACGCAGTATTTT
>TRBJ2-7|NA|TRBV20-1|NA
CSARNIAEQYF
TGCAGTGCTAGGAACATAGCCGAGCAGTACTTC
>TRBJ2-7|many|TRBV12-3/TRBV12-4|NA
CASRPLGAHEQYF
TGTGCCAGCAGACCCCTTGGAGCCCACGAGCAGTACTTC
>TRBJ1-3|NA|TRBV19|NA
CASSPIRDPDSGNTIYF
TGTGCCAGTAGTCCAATCCGGGACCCAGACTCTGGAAACACCATATATTTT
>TRBJ1-2|NA|TRBV7-2|TRBD1
CASSEGQHYGYTF
TGTGCCAGCAGCGAGGGACAGCACTATGGCTACACCTTC
>TRBJ2-1|NA|TRBV29-1|TRBD2
CSVDNAGDEQFF
TGCAGCGTTGATAATGCGGGGGATGAGCAGTTCTTC
>TRBJ2-1|once|TRBV20-1|TRBD2
CSAPGGRSRCNEQFF
TGCAGTGCCCCGGGGGGTCGGAGCAGGTGCAATGAGCAGTTCTTC
>TRBJ2-1|medium-sized|TRBV5-1|TRBD2
CASSTGGADWNEQFF
TGCGCCAGCAGCACCGGGGGGGCGGATTGGAATGAGCAGTTCTTC
>TRBJ1-2|NA|TRBV20-1|NA
CSASAYGYTF
TGCAGTGCTAGTGCGTATGGCTACACCTTC
>TRBJ1-5|medium-sized|TRBV20-1|NA
CSARTVPTQPQHF
TGCAGTGCGAGGACGGTGCCCACTCAGCCCCAGCATTTT
>TRBJ2-3|NA|TRBV28|NA
CASSTTTSTDTQYF
TGTGCCAGCAGCACAACGACTAGCACAGATACGCAGTATTTT
>TRBJ1-5|once|TRBV19|NA
CASRSKGSSQPQHF
TGTGCCAGTAGATCTAAGGGATCGTCTCAGCCCCAGCATTTT
>TRBJ1-2|NA|TRBV19|NA
CASTNREVGYTF
TGTGCCAGTACTAACAGGGAGGTGGGCTACACCTTC
>TRBJ2-1|NA|TRBV7-9|NA
CASSLGTTNEQFF
TGTGCCAGCAGCTTAGGGACTACGAATGAGCAGTTCTTC
>TRBJ1-2|NA|TRBV12-3/TRBV12-4|NA
CASSLGGAPYGYTF
TGTGCCAGCAGTTTAGGGGGCGCCCCGTATGGCTACACCTTC
>TRBJ2-3|NA|TRBV7-8|NA
CASSLYSSDTQYF
TGTGCCAGCAGCTTATACAGTTCAGATACGCAGTATTTT
>TRBJ2-3|many|TRBV11-2|TRBD2
CASSNRGRGGRDTQYF
TGTGCCAGCAGCAATAGGGGGCGGGGGGGCCGGGATACGCAGTATTTT
>TRBJ1-5|NA|TRBV20-1|NA
CSATVGNSNQPQHF
TGCAGTGCAACGGTCGGGAATAGCAATCAGCCCCAGCATTTT
>TRBJ1-2|medium-sized|TRBV5-1|TRBD1
CASSLQGGANYGYTF
TGCGCCAGCAGCTTGCAGGGGGGAGCTAACTATGGCTACACCTTC
>TRBJ2-1|NA|TRBV5-1|TRBD1
CASSFSGTGGYNEQFF
TGCGCCAGCAGCTTTTCCGGGACAGGGGGATACAATGAGCAGTTCTTC
>TRBJ2-3|large|TRBV28|TRBD2
CASSPLIGGAPPTDTQYF
TGTGCCAGCAGTCCACTCATCGGGGGGGCCCCCCCCACAGATACGCAGTATTTT
>TRBJ1-6|NA|TRBV6-1|TRBD1
CASRNRGGQGNSPLHF
TGTGCCAGCAGAAATAGGGGTGGACAGGGGAATTCACCCCTCCACTTT
>TRBJ2-2|NA|TRBV24-1|NA
CATRQGGTGELFF
TGTGCCACCAGGCAGGGGGGGACCGGGGAGCTGTTTTTT
>TRBJ1-2|NA|TRBV6-6|NA
CASSPSGEGGYTF
TGTGCCAGCAGTCCCTCGGGGGAGGGGGGCTACACCTTC
>TRBJ2-1|medium-sized|TRBV5-1|TRBD1
CASSVGQGMGEQFF
TGCGCCAGCAGCGTGGGACAGGGAATGGGTGAGCAGTTCTTC
>TRBJ1-6|NA|TRBV7-9|NA
CASSLSGGSGSPLHF
TGTGCCAGCAGCTTGAGTGGGGGGAGTGGTTCACCCCTCCACTTT